The next 19 T cell receptor beta chains were all read from a single sample in a study of technical replicates of blood from several donors. Profiling relied on immunoSEQ multiplex PCR, and the TCRdb table lists in-frame clones only, not all of them. The sample has just over 80,000 clones; around 94% are singletons. Sequencing used T cells isolated from PBMCs. Source of these receptors: a human donor in good health.

DNA for the CDR3: TGTGCCAGCAGTTTGCCTTGGGAGGGCGAGCAGTACTTC. Its translation: CASSLPWEGEQYF. This rearrangement joins TRBV28 to TRBJ2-7, with 7 bases that match TRBD2. The CDR3 is 13 amino acids. The germline gives CDR1 MDHEN, CDR2 SYDVKM. J gave up 6 bases and V 3 bases, and 5 bases lay outside the gene matches.

This chain links TRBV5-1 with TRBJ2-3, with TRBD2 identical over 7 bases. With V trimmed by 4 bases and J by 4 bases, 18 bases remained unmatched. The length of the CDR3 is 18 residues. Per germline, CDR1 SGHRS and CDR2 YFSETQ. The CDR3 DNA reads TGCGCCAGCAGCCTGGAACCCTCCGGGCGGGAGTTCGCAGATACGCAGTATTTT. This translates into CASSLEPSGREFADTQYF. Variable domain in full (rest from reference TRBV5-1 and TRBJ2-3): KAGVTQTPRYLIKTRGQQVTLSCSPISGHRSVSWYQQTPGQGLQFLFEYFSETQRNKGNFPGRFSGRQFSNSRSEMNVSTLELGDSALYLCASSLEPSGREFADTQYFGPGTRLTVL.

The chain links TRBV11-3 to TRBJ2-6; 8 nucleotides line up with TRBD1. The CDR3 sequence is 19 residues long. Unmatched junction bases numbered 15, after V lost 7 bases and J lost 1 base. CDR1 and CDR2 (germline): SGHNT, YENEEA. CDR3 sequence reads: CASKSWEDRVGSGANVLTF. CDR3 bases: TGTGCCAGCAAGAGCTGGGAGGACAGGGTAGGGTCTGGGGCCAACGTCCTGACTTTC.

The chain has TRBV10-2 and TRBJ1-2; no reliable D call. The CDR3 is 13 residues long. The V gene's germline CDR1 is WSHSY and CDR2 SAAADI. Deletions cut 2 bases from V and 2 bases from J, with 6 bases between. This CDR3 is CASSEGLNYGYTF. The CDR3 DNA is TGCGCCAGCAGTGAGGGACTGAACTATGGCTACACCTTC.

This rearrangement joins TRBV5-4 to TRBJ2-3; a weak D match, TRBD2 (6 bases). V was pared by 3 bases and J by 3 bases, with 14 bases between. CDR1 SGHNT and CDR2 YYREEE come from the germline V gene (reference sequence). The CDR3 is made up of 15 amino acids. The CDR3 sequence: CASSSGLERTDTQYF. Written as DNA, the CDR3 is TGTGCCAGCAGCTCGGGACTCGAGCGAACAGATACGCAGTATTTT.

The J gene is TRBJ2-1, the V gene TRBV4-1; TRBD2 aligns across 9 bases. The J segment lost 5 bases and the V segment lost 1 base, leaving 6 bases of the junction unmatched. This CDR3 has 16 amino acids. The germline gives CDR1 MGHRA, CDR2 YSYEKL. The CDR3: CASSQVAGGGDNEQFF. The CDR3, as DNA: TGCGCCAGCAGCCAAGTGGCGGGAGGGGGGGACAATGAGCAGTTCTTC.

This clone was counted a single time. The chain's CDR3 is CASSADRALYEQYF. In nucleotides, the CDR3 is TGTGCCAGCAGCGCGGACAGGGCCCTATACGAGCAGTACTTC. The rearrangement links TRBV5-4 to TRBJ2-7, with TRBD1 matching over 8 bases. With V trimmed by 4 bases and J by 4 bases, 7 bases remained unmatched. Germline V CDR1 and CDR2: SGHNT, YYREEE (reference sequence). CDR3 length equals 14 residues. The full variable domain, its missing parts supplied by reference TRBV5-4 and TRBJ2-7, is ETGVTQSPTHLIKTRGQQVTLRCSSQSGHNTVSWYQQALGQGPQFIFQYYREEENGRGNFPPRFSGLQFPNYSSELNVNALELDDSALYLCASSADRALYEQYFGPGTRLTVT.

This sequence joins TRBV9 and TRBJ2-1, with TRBD1 as a possible D gene (7 bases). This CDR3 has 15 residues. V was cut by 4 bases and J by 5 bases, with 16 bases left in between. Per the germline V gene, CDR1 is SGDLS and CDR2 is YYNGEE. DNA for the CDR3: TGTGCCAGCAGCCCAGGGGGAACGGGGGACAATGAGCAGTTCTTC. It is translated as CASSPGGTGDNEQFF.

The V call is TRBV28, the J call TRBJ1-4; maybe TRBD1 (6 bases). CDR3 length: 16 residues. CDR1 is MDHEN, CDR2 SYDVKM, per germline. V was cut by 6 bases and J by 0 bases, with 14 bases left in between. For the CDR3, the DNA is TGTGCCAGCAGCCCGACAGGATTCGCAACTAATGAAAAACTGTTTTTT. Its translation: CASSPTGFATNEKLFF.

This clone has only one observation. The same CDR3 is also encoded by other DNA sequences in this sample. This chain uses TRBV9 with TRBJ2-7; TRBD2 agrees at 7 bases. Losses at the gene ends were 2 bases for V and 0 bases for J; bases not matched to a gene: 2. The CDR3 is made up of 14 amino acids. CDR1 is SGDLS, CDR2 YYNGEE, per germline. CDR3: CASSVGGSSYEQYF. CDR3 nucleotide sequence: TGTGCCAGCAGCGTGGGGGGGAGCTCCTACGAGCAGTACTTC.

This sequence joins TRBV13 and TRBJ2-2, with D possibly being TRBD2 (6 bases). The germline V and J ends were trimmed by 6 bases and 2 bases, with 10 bases remaining between them. The CDR3 spans 14 residues. The germline V gene has CDR1 PRHDT and CDR2 FYEKMQ (reference sequence). This CDR3 reads CASREAGNTGELFF. CDR3 in DNA: TGTGCCAGCAGAGAAGCGGGCAACACCGGGGAGCTGTTTTTT.

The J gene is TRBJ2-7, the V gene TRBV7-2; possibly TRBD2 for D (6 bases). Germline CDR1 is SGHTA and CDR2 is FQGNSA. Trimming removed 3 bases at V and 5 bases at J, with 14 bases between. The CDR3 loop spans 14 amino acids. The CDR3 region is CASSFDGSHDEQYF. The CDR3 bases are TGTGCCAGCAGCTTCGACGGGAGCCACGACGAGCAGTACTTC.

The chain's CDR3 is CASSVALLYGPRQPHSNQPQHF. Here the CDR3 DNA reads TGTGCCAGCAGCGTAGCCCTTCTATACGGCCCAAGACAACCTCATAGCAATCAGCCCCAGCATTTT. J is TRBJ1-5 and V is TRBV9; D gene ambiguous. Germline values: CDR1 SGDLS, CDR2 YYNGEE. This CDR3 is built from 22 residues. Between the trimmed V and J ends, which lost 0 bases and 0 bases, there was a span of 28 bases.

The V gene is TRBV7-9, the J gene TRBJ1-1, with a weak D call TRBD1 (5 bases). The length of the CDR3 is 12 residues. The germline V and J ends were trimmed by 6 bases and 8 bases, with 13 bases remaining between them. Germline CDR1 and CDR2: SEHNR and FQNEAQ (reference sequence). As DNA, the CDR3 is TGTGCCAGCAGTATAACGGGGGGGGAAGCTTTCTTT. This gives the protein CASSITGGEAFF. The full variable domain, rest sourced from reference TRBV7-9 and TRBJ1-1, is DTGVSQNPRHKITKRGQNVTFRCDPISEHNRLYWYRQTLGQGPEFLTYFQNEAQLEKSRLLSDRFSAERPKGSFSTLEIQRTEQGDSAMYLCASSITGGEAFFGQGTRLTVV.

The chain is built from TRBV9 and TRBJ1-2; the match to TRBD1 covers 10 bases. This CDR3 spans 16 amino acids. V lost 0 bases, J lost 8 bases, and 10 bases stayed unmatched. Germline loops: CDR1 SGDLS, CDR2 YYNGEE. CDR3 in DNA: TGTGCCAGCAGCGTAGCGGGGACAGGGGTATCTTCGGGCTACACCTTC. It is translated as CASSVAGTGVSSGYTF.

The CDR3 bases are TGTGCCAGCAGCCCAGACGGAGGGTACGAGCAGTACTTC. Translated: CASSPDGGYEQYF. V is TRBV7-8 and J is TRBJ2-7, with D possibly matching TRBD2 (6 bases). CDR1 and CDR2 from the germline V gene are SGHVS and FQNEAQ. Trimming shortened V by 5 bases and J by 4 bases, and 12 bases separated the two germline ends. The CDR3 runs to 13 residues.

The chain joins TRBV9 to TRBJ1-1; TRBD1 aligns across 7 bases. This CDR3 region has 14 residues. Trimming at V came to 4 bases and at J to 3 bases, leaving 6 bases not matched to a gene. CDR1 SGDLS and CDR2 YYNGEE come from the germline V gene. The CDR3 region is CASSLSGGDTEAFF. For the CDR3, the DNA is TGTGCCAGCAGCTTATCAGGGGGAGACACTGAAGCTTTCTTT.

The chain combines TRBV6-5 with TRBJ2-2; maybe TRBD2 (5 bases). This CDR3 has 15 amino acids. Germline values: CDR1 MNHEY, CDR2 SVGAGI. Trimming pared 3 bases from V and 2 bases from J, leaving 10 bases between. CDR3 region: CASSYGRVNTGELFF. CDR3 in DNA: TGTGCCAGCAGTTATGGGCGGGTAAACACCGGGGAGCTGTTTTTT.

The chain employs TRBV28 and TRBJ2-7, with TRBD1 matching over 7 bases. The V segment lost 3 bases and the J segment 1 base; nucleotides outside the gene matches: 9. CDR1 and CDR2 from the germline V gene are MDHEN and SYDVKM. This CDR3 contains 16 residues. The CDR3 region has the DNA TGTGCCAGCAGTTTCGGCACCGGGACAGAGTCCTACGAGCAGTACTTC. It specifies CASSFGTGTESYEQYF.